Sequencing of this T cell receptor beta chain was carried out in a study of blood T cell repertoires in COVID-19. This table comes from immunoSEQ multiplex PCR, and its TCRdb copy is limited to in-frame clones, with some not included. The repertoire holds about 160,000 clones, with 81% as singletons. Trimming took 5 bases from V and 11 from J, leaving 6 bases between them. CDR3 length: 9 residues. Looked up from germline, CDR1 is SGHTA and CDR2 is FQGTGA. This sequence was found in a woman in her forties with acute COVID-19. This chain connects TRBV7-3 to TRBJ1-2; no definite D call. Sequencing was performed on PBMCs or T cells enriched from blood (not recorded which). CDR3: CASSPPYTF. The CDR3 DNA reads TGTGCCAGCAGCCCCCCTTACACCTTC.